The TCR beta chain described here comes from a study of CD8 T cells in ankylosing spondylitis. TCRdb called the 5' RACE reads again in MiXCR, with one record for every CDR3 protein. The table has 150,000 to 200,000 distinct CDR3 sequences, approximately 10% seen once. The sample holds many counts of this clonotype. Its cognate antigen is unknown. Germline lookup yields CDR1 MNHNS and CDR2 SASEGT. The CDR3 is 15 residues long. V lost 6 bases, J lost 4 bases, and 16 bases lay in between. General study results and limits: There was a TCR beta motif, made of several highly homologous variants, that appeared characteristic of ankylosing spondylitis blood. The authors found the disease-linked clones to be CD8+ and relatively rare in peripheral blood.

This TCR was recovered from a male donor with ankylosing spondylitis or in good health (not recorded which). The V gene is TRBV6-1, the J gene TRBJ1-5, with D unclear. The specimen sequenced was blood, either unsorted or a sorted T cell fraction (not recorded which). CDR3 residues: CASRANPYENQPQHF. The DNA for the CDR3 is TGTGCCAGCAGGGCCAACCCCTACGAAAATCAGCCCCAGCATTTT.